These 28 T cell receptor beta chains came from one sample sequenced in a study of blood T cell repertoires in COVID-19. Profiled with immunoSEQ multiplex PCR; TCRdb holds only in-frame clones, not every one. The sample records roughly 120,000 clones, 90% being singletons. Sample: peripheral blood. These receptors came from a man aged 60-69 years with COVID-19, enrolled during active disease.

The chain links TRBV24-1 to TRBJ2-5; 10 bases are shared with TRBD2. The CDR3 covers 16 residues. Germline V lookup: CDR1 KGHDR, CDR2 SFDVKD. V shed 8 bases, J shed 3 bases, and the junction held 11 bases outside the gene matches. The chain's CDR3 is CATKVYLAGVEETQYF. The CDR3 bases are TGTGCCACCAAGGTCTATCTAGCGGGAGTGGAAGAGACCCAGTACTTC.

This CDR3 reads CASSVQLAPQETQYF. The DNA for the CDR3 is TGTGCCAGCAGCGTACAACTAGCCCCACAAGAGACCCAGTACTTC. V usage is TRBV9 and J usage is TRBJ2-5; weak D call: TRBD2 (6 bases). Germline-derived CDR1 and CDR2 are SGDLS and YYNGEE. The CDR3 is 15 residues long. Trimming cost V 1 base and J 2 bases, with 12 bases left between them.

This chain connects TRBV29-1 to TRBJ1-5; D is uncertain. V was clipped by 7 bases and J by 3 bases, with 16 bases between them. CDR3 length equals 14 residues. Germline V CDR1 and CDR2: SQVTM, ANQGSEA. CDR3 residues: CSDRSTEFNQPQHF. The CDR3 DNA reads as TGCAGCGATCGTTCGACGGAGTTCAATCAGCCCCAGCATTTT.

The gene calls are TRBV5-6 and TRBJ1-6; D gene ambiguous. Germline values: CDR1 SGHDT, CDR2 YYEEEE. The CDR3 totals 14 residues. The V end was cut by 4 bases, the J end by 7 bases, with 12 bases between. As DNA, the CDR3 is TGTGCCAGCAGCCAACGGGATAGAAATTCACCCCTCCACTTT. It specifies CASSQRDRNSPLHF.

The chain uses TRBV5-1 and TRBJ1-2; D remains unclear. The CDR3 has 13 residues. V was pared by 1 base and J by 4 bases, with 8 bases between. Germline CDR1 and CDR2: SGHRS and YFSETQ. The CDR3 sequence: CASSLRPGYGYTF. The CDR3 nucleotides read TGCGCCAGCAGCTTGAGGCCAGGCTATGGCTACACCTTC.

The chain employs TRBV5-6 and TRBJ2-4; 9 nucleotides match TRBD1. In germline, CDR1 is SGHDT, CDR2 YYEEEE. V lost 5 bases to trimming and J lost 4 bases; unmatched junction nucleotides: 7. The CDR3 loop spans 15 amino acids. The CDR3 coding sequence is TGTGCCAGCAGTGCACAGGGGGCCACTAAAAACATTCAGTACTTC. Residues: CASSAQGATKNIQYF.

The chain couples TRBV24-1 to TRBJ1-1; a possible D gene is TRBD1 (5 bases). Trimming removed 4 bases at V and 7 bases at J, with 12 bases between. The V gene's germline CDR1 is KGHDR and CDR2 SFDVKD. The CDR3 extends over 13 amino acids. The CDR3 region has the DNA TGTGCCACCAGTGAAAACCAGGGTTTTGAAGCTTTCTTT. Protein: CATSENQGFEAFF.

Only one count was recorded for this clone. This chain joins TRBV9 and TRBJ2-3, with D tentatively TRBD1 (5 bases). Deletions cut 2 bases from V and 5 bases from J, with 15 bases between. CDR3 length: 15 residues. CDR1 is SGDLS and CDR2 is YYNGEE in the germline V gene. In DNA, the CDR3 is TGTGCCAGCAGCGTGACTCGAGAAAGGGGAGATACGCAGTATTTT. Protein sequence: CASSVTRERGDTQYF.

As regards this clone: The same CDR3 also results from other DNA sequences found in this sample. The chain employs TRBV7-9 and TRBJ1-2; no clear D. Trimming took off 1 base at V and 3 bases at J, with 6 bases between the two ends. The CDR3 contains 13 residues. The germline V gene encodes CDR1 SEHNR and CDR2 FQNEAQ (reference sequence). The CDR3 coding sequence is TGTGCCAGCAGCTTAGGACGGGACTATGGCTACACCTTC. Its translation: CASSLGRDYGYTF.

The chain carries TRBV7-9 and TRBJ1-1, with D unclear. This CDR3 spans 18 amino acids. The germline V gene has CDR1 SEHNR and CDR2 FQNEAQ (reference sequence). V lost 4 bases to trimming and J lost 4 bases, with 25 bases between them. Written as DNA, the CDR3 is TGTGCCAGCAGCTCGATCAAATCCGTTTTCGGAGAGGGCACTGAAGCTTTCTTT. It codes for CASSSIKSVFGEGTEAFF.

The V and J genes are TRBV6-5 and TRBJ2-7; 11 bases are shared with TRBD2. The CDR3 has 15 residues. V trimming: 6 bases; J trimming: 1 base; junction bases outside the gene matches: 5. The germline gives CDR1 MNHEY, CDR2 SVGAGI. The CDR3 spells CASSARLAGSYEQYF. CDR3 in DNA: TGTGCCAGCAGCGCTAGACTAGCGGGATCCTACGAGCAGTACTTC.

This clone appeared once. J is TRBJ1-1 and V is TRBV7-3; no reliable D call. Germline CDR1 reads SGHTA; CDR2 reads FQGTGA. Trimming cost V 3 bases and J 1 base, with 9 bases left between them. This CDR3 is 14 amino acids long. The DNA for the CDR3 is TGTGCCAGCAGCTTGGAGACGGGGAACACTGAAGCTTTCTTT. This gives the protein CASSLETGNTEAFF.

The chain has TRBV7-3 and TRBJ2-2; D may be TRBD2 (5 bases). Germline V gene lookup returns CDR1 SGHTA and CDR2 FQGTGA. The CDR3 spans 15 residues. The V end lost 1 base, the J end lost 5 bases, and 11 bases lay between the germline ends. The CDR3 DNA follows: TGTGCCAGCAGCTTAATAGCGAATCCTACCGGGGAGCTGTTTTTT. It codes for CASSLIANPTGELFF.

The chain couples TRBV10-1 to TRBJ2-7; TRBD2 matches 11 bases. Per germline, CDR1 WNHNN and CDR2 SYGVQD (reference sequence). The CDR3 length is 14 residues. The V and J ends lost 5 bases and 4 bases, in that order; junction bases with no gene match: 4. CDR3 residues: CASSTSGRAYEQYF. DNA of the CDR3: TGCGCCAGCAGTACTAGCGGGAGAGCATACGAGCAGTACTTC.

J is TRBJ2-1 and V is TRBV5-1; maybe TRBD2 (5 bases). The germline gives CDR1 SGHRS, CDR2 YFSETQ. Trimming took off 3 bases at V and 9 bases at J, with 19 bases between the two ends. CDR3 length: 15 residues. In DNA form, the CDR3 reads TGCGCCAGCAGCTGGCGGCGACTAAAAGGAACTGAGCAGTTCTTC. Protein sequence: CASSWRRLKGTEQFF. Together with reference TRBV5-1 and TRBJ2-1, the CDR3 gives the full variable domain: KAGVTQTPRYLIKTRGQQVTLSCSPISGHRSVSWYQQTPGQGLQFLFEYFSETQRNKGNFPGRFSGRQFSNSRSEMNVSTLELGDSALYLCASSWRRLKGTEQFFGPGTRLTVL.

This chain links TRBV10-1 with TRBJ2-7; D might be TRBD2 (5 bases). This CDR3 is 14 amino acids long. Germline V lookup: CDR1 WNHNN, CDR2 SYGVQD (reference sequence). Trimming left V 4 bases short and J 5 bases short, with 15 bases between. CDR3: CASSASSMYNEQYF. The CDR3, as DNA: TGCGCCAGCAGTGCTTCTAGCATGTATAACGAGCAGTACTTC.

DNA of the CDR3: TGTGCTAGTGGCCCTCGTCCGGGACTAGCGGGAGGGCCAATATCCGATGAGCAGTTCTTC. Translating gives CASGPRPGLAGGPISDEQFF. The chain employs TRBV12-5 and TRBJ2-1; 16 bases map to TRBD2. With V trimmed by 6 bases and J by 8 bases, 19 bases remained unmatched. The CDR3 extends over 20 amino acids. Germline lookup yields CDR1 LGHNT and CDR2 FRNRAP.

The chain recombines TRBV5-5 with TRBJ2-5; 8 nucleotides match TRBD1. The germline V gene has CDR1 SGHKS and CDR2 YYEKEE (reference sequence). V shed 3 bases and J 5 bases; nucleotides not matched to a gene: 12. The CDR3 covers 16 residues. CDR3 loop: CASSSVRTGQGETQYF. For the CDR3, the DNA is TGTGCCAGCAGCTCAGTACGGACAGGGCAAGGGGAGACCCAGTACTTC.

The V call is TRBV4-3, the J call TRBJ2-3; TRBD2 might be the D (6 bases). Trimming stripped 1 base from V and 4 bases from J, with 12 bases between. The germline CDR1 and CDR2 sequences are LGHNA and YSLEER. The CDR3 is 15 amino acids. The DNA of the CDR3 is TGCGCCAGCAGCCAAGGCGGGATCGGATCAGATACGCAGTATTTT. Amino acid sequence: CASSQGGIGSDTQYF.

The chain joins TRBV7-8 to TRBJ2-1; possibly TRBD1 for D (6 bases). The V and J ends lost 1 base and 12 bases respectively, with 16 bases between them. The CDR3 has 14 amino acids. CDR1 and CDR2 (germline): SGHVS, FQNEAQ. The CDR3 DNA is TGTGCCAGCAGCTTAGGGGGCAGGGGAATAGTGCAGTTCTTC. Translating gives CASSLGGRGIVQFF.

A note on this clone: Other DNA sequences in the sample encode the same CDR3. The V and J genes are TRBV6-5 and TRBJ2-7; tentatively, D is TRBD1 (5 bases). V dropped 5 bases and J dropped 2 bases, with 10 bases sitting between them. Looked up from germline, CDR1 is MNHEY and CDR2 is SVGAGI. The CDR3 runs 13 residues. CDR3: CASSRDRAYEQYF. The CDR3 DNA reads TGTGCCAGCAGTAGAGACAGAGCCTACGAGCAGTACTTC.

The rearrangement joins TRBV7-2 to TRBJ2-2; TRBD2 aligns across 7 bases. Trimming took 4 bases from V and 6 from J; bases not matched to a gene: 5. Looked up from germline, CDR1 is SGHTA and CDR2 is FQGNSA. The length of the CDR3 is 14 residues. The CDR3 loop is CASSSLGRAGELFF. CDR3 in DNA: TGTGCCAGCAGCTCCCTAGGGAGGGCCGGGGAGCTGTTTTTT.

CDR3 sequence reads: CGSGAPNTGELFF. In DNA, the CDR3 is TGTGGGTCCGGAGCCCCTAACACCGGGGAGCTGTTTTTT. The chain couples TRBV28 to TRBJ2-2, with D unresolved. Germline loops: CDR1 MDHEN, CDR2 SYDVKM. The CDR3 is 13 residues long.

The V and J genes are TRBV9 and TRBJ2-2; D is possibly TRBD2 (6 bases). CDR3 length: 13 amino acids. Germline CDR1 SGDLS, CDR2 YYNGEE. The V end was cut by 4 bases, the J end by 5 bases, with 9 bases between. The CDR3 coding sequence is TGTGCCAGCAGCCGAGGGAGGACCGGGGAGCTGTTTTTT. This encodes CASSRGRTGELFF.

This clone was seen a handful of times. V and J are TRBV19 and TRBJ2-1, with TRBD2 matching over 9 bases. This CDR3 region has 14 residues. V lost 5 bases and J lost 5; bases outside the gene matches: 4. Germline CDR1 reads LNHDA; CDR2 reads SQIVND (reference sequence). CDR3 DNA sequence: TGTGCCAGTAGTTTGGTAGCGGGGGACAATGAGCAGTTCTTC. Translating gives CASSLVAGDNEQFF.

The chain is built from TRBV5-1 and TRBJ1-4; D is unresolved. Germline V CDR1 and CDR2: SGHRS, YFSETQ. Trimming shortened V by 1 base and J by 14 bases, and 15 bases separated the two germline ends. This CDR3 has 13 residues. This chain's CDR3 is CASSLRESRRLFF. The DNA of the CDR3 is TGCGCCAGCAGCTTGAGGGAGTCGAGACGTCTGTTTTTT.

The rearrangement links TRBV5-4 to TRBJ2-5, with TRBD2 matching 14 bases. Per germline, CDR1 SGHNT and CDR2 YYREEE (reference sequence). The CDR3 runs 17 residues. J gave up 2 bases and V 2 bases, and 5 bases lay outside the gene matches. The CDR3 nucleotides read TGTGCCAGCAGCTTCGGGACTAGCGGGAGCCAACAAGAGACCCAGTACTTC. Its translation is CASSFGTSGSQQETQYF.

This rearrangement joins TRBV29-1 to TRBJ1-1, with 7 bases lining up with TRBD1. Per the germline V gene, CDR1 is SQVTM and CDR2 is ANQGSEA. V lost 7 bases, J lost 4 bases, and 6 bases stayed unmatched. The CDR3 totals 12 residues. The CDR3 bases are TGCAGCGGACGAACAGGGGCCACTGAAGCTTTCTTT. It yields the protein CSGRTGATEAFF.